A single sample is the source of the 10 T cell receptor beta chains below, sequenced in a study of CXCR3-negative and CXCR3-positive naive CD8 T cells. The libraries of TRB cDNA were prepared using 5' RACE with UMI labels. With the 5' RACE reads reprocessed, TCRdb shows one record per CDR3 protein and no DNA. The data show about 90,000 distinct CDR3 sequences, and the top ten clones hold 0.95% to 1.4%. What was sequenced was naive CXCR3- CD8+ T cells from blood. Subset noted: CD45RO-CCR7+CD27+CD95- naive CD8+ T cells lacking CXCR3 (TNR3-). These receptors were obtained from a human donor in good health. Some clones in this sample may be carry-over from other donors' samples.

V is TRBV7-9 and J is TRBJ2-7; TCRdb calls TRBD1, which cannot be checked without DNA. CDR3 length equals 15 residues. Germline CDR1 and CDR2: SEHNR and FQNEAQ (reference sequence). The CDR3 sequence: CASSSSGTGMYEQYF.

The J gene is TRBJ2-2, the V gene TRBV6-2 or TRBV6-3; TCRdb picks TRBD2, but there is no DNA to check that call. The CDR3 is 17 amino acids. CDR1 and CDR2 from the germline V gene are MNHEY and SVGEGT. The CDR3 region is CASSYPSGGLNTGELFF.

The V and J genes are TRBV4-3 and TRBJ2-3. Germline loops: CDR1 LGHNA, CDR2 YSLEER. CDR3 length: 14 amino acids. CDR3 sequence: CASSQDRTPDTQYF.

The V gene is TRBV5-1, the J gene TRBJ2-1; the D call from TCRdb, TRBD1, cannot be confirmed without DNA. CDR1 and CDR2 from the germline V gene are SGHRS and YFSETQ. The CDR3 length is 14 residues. The CDR3 is CASSLGQGDNEQFF.

The chain uses TRBV6-6 and TRBJ1-1. Germline assignment: CDR1 MNHNY and CDR2 SVGAGI (reference sequence). The CDR3 has 15 amino acids. CDR3 protein: CASSYSAVVNTEAFF.

This chain uses TRBV12-3 or TRBV12-4 with TRBJ2-7. This CDR3 contains 12 residues. CDR3 loop: CASARASYEQYF.

The V gene is TRBV29-1, the J gene TRBJ1-1; there is no DNA to check the TCRdb D call of TRBD1. Germline CDR1 and CDR2: SQVTM and ANQGSEA. CDR3 length equals 12 residues. The CDR3 loop reads CSVPAPNTEAFF.

The V call is TRBV29-1, the J call TRBJ1-1; TCRdb outputs TRBD1, but without DNA this stays unchecked. Germline CDR1 reads SQVTM; CDR2 reads ANQGSEA. CDR3 length: 13 amino acids. CDR3 residues: CSGRTGGDTEAFF.

The V and J genes are TRBV10-3 and TRBJ2-1; TCRdb's assignment of TRBD1 cannot be checked, as there is no DNA. CDR1 is ENHRY, CDR2 SYGVKD, per germline. The CDR3 sequence is 16 residues long. The CDR3 reads CAISESGGGANNEQFF.

The chain combines TRBV7-2 with TRBJ2-7; TCRdb gives TRBD1 as the D gene, but with no DNA this cannot be confirmed. CDR1 and CDR2 (germline): SGHTA, FQGNSA. This CDR3 is 14 amino acids long. CDR3 loop: CASSLAPYTYEQYF.